The 15 T cell receptor beta chains listed next were all sequenced from one sample in a study of Ad26.COV2.S vaccination and SARS-CoV-2 variants. Treatment given: about 20 received Ad26.COV2.S at low or high dose, single or two shots; about 5 received placebo; per-sample allocation not given. Collection of samples fell on day 63 after the first vaccine or placebo injection. Libraries were prepared by immunoSEQ multiplex PCR; TCRdb keeps only in-frame clonotypes and omits some of them. The sample consists of hundreds of thousands of clones, 80% to 90% of them appearing once. The starting material was peripheral blood, obtained in a trial of Ad26.COV2.S vaccine versus placebo. These receptors were collected from a person between 18 and 65 years old who received the Ad26.COV2.S COVID-19 vaccine or a placebo.

The chain is built from TRBV5-6 and TRBJ1-2; D is ambiguous. Between the trimmed V and J ends, which lost 5 bases and 4 bases, there was a span of 18 bases. The CDR3 has 15 residues. CDR1 and CDR2 (germline): SGHDT, YYEEEE. The chain's CDR3 is CASSRLLASIYGYTF. The DNA for the CDR3 is TGTGCCAGCAGTCGTCTGCTGGCAAGTATCTATGGCTACACCTTC.

V gene TRBV3-1 (or the pseudogene TRBV3-2) combines with J gene TRBJ1-3; possible D gene TRBD1, 5 bases. The germline V gene encodes CDR1 LGHDT and CDR2 YNNKEL (reference sequence). Trimming took 5 bases from V and 0 from J, leaving 11 bases between them. CDR3 size: 15 residues. CDR3 loop: CASSSQGGSGNTIYF. CDR3 nucleotides: TGTGCCAGCAGCTCCCAGGGAGGCTCTGGAAACACCATATATTTT.

This clone showed up just once. The chain employs TRBV5-1 and TRBJ1-1; D is unclear. Per germline, CDR1 SGHRS and CDR2 YFSETQ. The V end was cut by 4 bases, the J end by 3 bases, with 16 bases between. The CDR3 extends over 15 amino acids. The CDR3 bases are TGCGCCAGCAGCGCCCCGGGAGGGTCGGACACTGAAGCTTTCTTT. Amino acid sequence: CASSAPGGSDTEAFF.

The rearrangement links TRBV30 to TRBJ1-6, with D possibly TRBD1 on 5 matching bases. The ends were cut back, 0 bases at V and 10 bases at J, with 16 bases in the middle. Germline V gene lookup returns CDR1 GTSNPN and CDR2 SVGIG (reference sequence). The CDR3 runs 15 residues. The CDR3 coding sequence is TGTGCCTGGAGTGTACTTCAGCGAGGGGTGTCACCCCTCCACTTT. Its protein is CAWSVLQRGVSPLHF.

This chain joins TRBV21-1 and TRBJ1-5. TRBV21-1 is noted as a pseudogene. CDR3 size: 18 residues. The CDR3, as DNA: TGTGCCAGCAGCAAAGCCTCCCAAACCCCATGGTGGCGGCAACCCCAGCATTTT. Protein sequence: CASSKASQTPWWRQPQHF.

The rearrangement uses TRBV5-6 and TRBJ2-2; 12 bases line up with TRBD1. Germline V gives CDR1 SGHDT, CDR2 YYEEEE. The CDR3 loop spans 17 amino acids. V lost 1 base and J lost 5; bases outside the gene matches: 6. CDR3 nucleotide sequence: TGTGCCAGCAGCTTGATAAGGGACAGGGGGCGGACCGGGGAGCTGTTTTTT. Its protein is CASSLIRDRGRTGELFF.

The J gene is TRBJ2-1, the V gene TRBV12-2; the table gives TRBD2 as D, unverified against the DNA. TRBV12-2 is given as a pseudogene. The CDR3 extends over 17 amino acids. In DNA, the CDR3 is TGTGCAAGTCGCCCCCGGACTAGCGGGAGCCCCTACAATGAGCAGTTCTTC. This sequence encodes CASRPRTSGSPYNEQFF.

The chain recombines TRBV30 with TRBJ2-1; 11 bases are a match to TRBD2. The CDR3 runs to 15 residues. Looked up from germline, CDR1 is GTSNPN and CDR2 is SVGIG (reference sequence). V dropped 3 bases and J dropped 9; count of bases not matched to a gene: 10. In DNA form, the CDR3 reads TGTGCCTGGAGCCGACTACTAGCGGGAGTGGGTGAGCAGTTCTTC. It encodes CAWSRLLAGVGEQFF.

This sequence joins TRBV6-7 and TRBJ2-2; no clear D. TRBV6-7 is classed as an ORF, of uncertain function. The CDR3 contains 19 residues. V was trimmed by 0 bases and J by 0 bases, leaving 17 bases between them. The CDR3 DNA follows: TGTGCCAGCAGTTACTCCCTACGGAGAAATTTTTCGAACACCGGGGAGCTGTTTTTT. The encoded protein is CASSYSLRRNFSNTGELFF.

CDR3 loop: CASSLPRERNGNTIYF. The CDR3 DNA sequence: TGTGCCAGCAGCCTTCCCAGGGAGAGGAATGGAAACACCATATATTTT. The rearrangement links TRBV5-8 to TRBJ1-3; TRBD1 is a possible D gene (5 bases). This CDR3 is built from 16 residues. The V end was cut by 4 bases, the J end by 3 bases, with 17 bases between. CDR1 is SGHTS, CDR2 YDEGEE, per germline.

The genes are TRBV24-1 and TRBJ2-6; TRBD2 agrees at 9 bases. The trim removed 7 bases at V and 2 bases at J, leaving 20 bases unmatched. The CDR3 loop spans 21 amino acids. The germline gives CDR1 KGHDR, CDR2 SFDVKD. Here the CDR3 reads CATRLIGGKRGGATGANVLTF. In nucleotides, the CDR3 is TGTGCCACCAGACTAATAGGAGGAAAACGCGGGGGGGCCACTGGGGCCAACGTCCTGACTTTC.

This rearrangement joins TRBV18 to TRBJ1-6; no reliable D call. The V and J ends lost 2 bases and 9 bases respectively, with 14 bases between them. CDR3 length: 15 residues. Germline CDR1 KGHSH, CDR2 LQKENI. DNA for the CDR3: TGTGCCAGCTCACCAGGAGGAGTTGGGGTTTCACCCCTCCACTTT. Amino acids: CASSPGGVGVSPLHF.

V usage is TRBV10-1 and J usage is TRBJ1-3; weak D call: TRBD1 (5 bases). Germline V gene data show CDR1 as WNHNN and CDR2 as SYGVQD (reference sequence). This CDR3 is 16 amino acids long. Trimming removed 0 bases from V and 0 bases from J, with 9 bases in between. CDR3 residues: CASSESEGDSGNTIYF. The CDR3 DNA follows: TGCGCCAGCAGTGAGTCGGAAGGGGACTCTGGAAACACCATATATTTT.

The chain recombines TRBV4-3 with TRBJ1-2, with D uncertain. This CDR3 contains 16 residues. V lost 0 bases and J 4 bases, leaving 15 bases between the germline ends. CDR1 and CDR2 (germline): LGHNA, YSLEER. DNA of the CDR3: TGCGCCAGCAGCCAAGACCCGTCCGGCTGGGGCTATGGCTACACCTTC. This translates into CASSQDPSGWGYGYTF.

V usage is TRBV4-2 and J usage is TRBJ1-6, with TRBD1 matching 8 bases. CDR3 length: 17 residues. With V trimmed by 0 bases and J by 2 bases, 3 bases remained unmatched. The germline gives CDR1 LGHNA, CDR2 YNFKEQ. CDR3 coding DNA: TGTGCCAGCAGCCAAGAAGGACAGGGCACCTATAATTCACCCCTCCACTTT. Translation gives CASSQEGQGTYNSPLHF.